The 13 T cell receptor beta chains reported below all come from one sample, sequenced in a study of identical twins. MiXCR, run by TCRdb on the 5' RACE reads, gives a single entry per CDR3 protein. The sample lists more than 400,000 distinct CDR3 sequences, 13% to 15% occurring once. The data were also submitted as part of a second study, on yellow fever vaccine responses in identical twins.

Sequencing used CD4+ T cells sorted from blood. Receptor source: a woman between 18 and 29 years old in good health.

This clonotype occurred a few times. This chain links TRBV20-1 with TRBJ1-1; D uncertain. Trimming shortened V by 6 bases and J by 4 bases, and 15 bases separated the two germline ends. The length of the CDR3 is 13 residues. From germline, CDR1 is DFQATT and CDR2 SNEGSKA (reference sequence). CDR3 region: CSAPKGKGTEAFF. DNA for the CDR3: TGCAGTGCCCCTAAAGGAAAGGGCACTGAAGCTTTCTTT.

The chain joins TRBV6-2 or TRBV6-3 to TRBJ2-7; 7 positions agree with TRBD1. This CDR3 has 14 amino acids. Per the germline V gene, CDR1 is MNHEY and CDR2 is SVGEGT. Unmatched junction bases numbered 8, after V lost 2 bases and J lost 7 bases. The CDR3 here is CASSYDSTRGEQYF. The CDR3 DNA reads TGTGCCAGCAGTTACGACAGTACCAGGGGGGAGCAGTACTTC.

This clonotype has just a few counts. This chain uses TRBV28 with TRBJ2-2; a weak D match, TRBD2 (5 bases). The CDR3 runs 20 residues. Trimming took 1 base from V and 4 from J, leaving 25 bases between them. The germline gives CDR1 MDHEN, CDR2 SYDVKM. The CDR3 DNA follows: TGTGCCAGCAGTTTATATACACAGACTACAATACCTGATGGCACCGGGGAGCTGTTTTTT. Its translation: CASSLYTQTTIPDGTGELFF.

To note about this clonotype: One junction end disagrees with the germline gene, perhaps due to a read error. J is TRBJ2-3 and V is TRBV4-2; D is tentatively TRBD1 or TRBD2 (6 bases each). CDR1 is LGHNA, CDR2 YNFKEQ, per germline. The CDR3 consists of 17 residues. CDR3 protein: CASRQAKGGPSTDTQYF. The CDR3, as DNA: TGTGCCAGCAGGCAAGCGAAAGGGGGGCCCTCCACAGATACGCAGTATTTT.

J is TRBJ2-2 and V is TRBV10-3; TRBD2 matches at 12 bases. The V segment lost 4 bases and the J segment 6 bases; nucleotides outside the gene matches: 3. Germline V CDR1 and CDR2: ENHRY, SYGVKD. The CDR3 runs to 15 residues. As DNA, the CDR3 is TGTGCCATCAGTGTGGGACTAGCGGGTTCCGGGGAGCTGTTTTTT. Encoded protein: CAISVGLAGSGELFF.

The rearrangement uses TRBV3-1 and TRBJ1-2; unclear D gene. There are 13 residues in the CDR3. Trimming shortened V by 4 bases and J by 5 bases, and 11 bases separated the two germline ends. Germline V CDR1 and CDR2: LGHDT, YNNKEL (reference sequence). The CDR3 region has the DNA TGTGCCAGCAGCCCCCGACGGGAATATGGCTACACCTTC. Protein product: CASSPRREYGYTF.

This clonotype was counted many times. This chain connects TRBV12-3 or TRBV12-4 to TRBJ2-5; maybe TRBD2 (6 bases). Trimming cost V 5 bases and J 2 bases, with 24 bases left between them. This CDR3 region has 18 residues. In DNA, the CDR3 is TGTGCCAGCAGTGCACCTCTTTCAACCGGGACTCAACAAGAGACCCAGTACTTC. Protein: CASSAPLSTGTQQETQYF.

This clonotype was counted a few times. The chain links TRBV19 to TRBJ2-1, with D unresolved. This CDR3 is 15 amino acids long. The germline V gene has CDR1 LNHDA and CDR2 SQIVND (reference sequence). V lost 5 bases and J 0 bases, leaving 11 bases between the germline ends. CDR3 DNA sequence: TGTGCCAGTAGTTGGCGAAGCAGCTCCTACAATGAGCAGTTCTTC. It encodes CASSWRSSSYNEQFF.

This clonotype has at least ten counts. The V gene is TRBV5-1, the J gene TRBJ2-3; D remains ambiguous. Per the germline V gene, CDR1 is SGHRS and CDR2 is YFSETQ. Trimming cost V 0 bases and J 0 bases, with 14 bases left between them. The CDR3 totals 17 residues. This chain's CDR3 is CASSLGWQSDSTDTQYF. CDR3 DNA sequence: TGCGCCAGCAGCTTGGGGTGGCAGTCGGACAGCACAGATACGCAGTATTTT.

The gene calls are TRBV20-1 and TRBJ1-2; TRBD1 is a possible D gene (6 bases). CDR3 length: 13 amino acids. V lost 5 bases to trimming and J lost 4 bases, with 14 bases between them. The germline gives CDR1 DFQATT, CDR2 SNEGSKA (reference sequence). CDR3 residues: CSAGGQRTYGYTF. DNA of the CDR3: TGCAGTGCTGGCGGACAGCGTACCTATGGCTACACCTTC.

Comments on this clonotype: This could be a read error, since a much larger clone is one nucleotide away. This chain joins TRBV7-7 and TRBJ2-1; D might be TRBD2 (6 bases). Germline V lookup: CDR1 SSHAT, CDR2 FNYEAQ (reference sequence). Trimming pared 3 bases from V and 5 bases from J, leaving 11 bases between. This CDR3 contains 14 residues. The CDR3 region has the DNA TGTGCCAGCAGCTTGTGCGGGACCCACAATGAGCAGTTCTTC. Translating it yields CASSLCGTHNEQFF.

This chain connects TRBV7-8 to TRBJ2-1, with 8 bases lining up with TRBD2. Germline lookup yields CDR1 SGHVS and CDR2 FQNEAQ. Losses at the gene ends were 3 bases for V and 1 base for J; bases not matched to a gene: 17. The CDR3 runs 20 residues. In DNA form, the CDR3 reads TGTGCCAGCAGCTTTGACGGTGTTGGCGGGAGGCTTGGATCCTACAATGAGCAGTTCTTC. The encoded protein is CASSFDGVGGRLGSYNEQFF.

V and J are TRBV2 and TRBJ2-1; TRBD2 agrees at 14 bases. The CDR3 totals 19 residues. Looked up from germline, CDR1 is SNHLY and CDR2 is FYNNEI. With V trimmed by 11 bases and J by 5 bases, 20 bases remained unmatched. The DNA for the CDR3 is TGTGCCTTCAGTTACTACCAACTCGGACTAGCGGGGGGCCACAATGAGCAGTTCTTC. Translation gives CAFSYYQLGLAGGHNEQFF.